This T cell receptor beta chain was profiled in a study of cytomegalovirus exposure and HLA in healthy donors. This clone was found a few times. Its antigen is currently unknown. The sample has other DNA sequences that encode this CDR3 too. PCR amplification relied on 60 Vbeta primers (plus 13 Jbeta primers). Here immunoSEQ multiplex PCR was the method, and the copy in TCRdb shows in-frame clones only, minus some. The sample shows just over 150,000 clones, about 85% of them seen only once. Broader study findings: Within the data, a cluster of highly shared sequence variants was likely a sequencing artifact. Cytomegalovirus status was reportedly diagnosed by the classifier with high sensitivity and specificity. According to an earlier analysis, most TCR beta V segments yielded productive rearrangements about 90% or about 30% of the time.

After removal of 3 bases from V and 1 base from J, the junction contained 0 bases not matched to a gene. Germline V gene sequence: CDR1 KGHSH, CDR2 LQKENI. The CDR3 totals 14 residues. The source material was PBMCs. V usage is TRBV18 and J usage is TRBJ1-1; 9 bases fit TRBD1. The TCR was taken from a male donor in good health and CMV-seropositive. CDR3 residues: CASSPGQGNTEAFF. The CDR3 coding sequence is TGTGCCAGCTCACCGGGACAGGGGAACACTGAAGCTTTCTTT.